This TCR beta chain was identified in a study of human T cells and chemical hapten exposure. This clonotype was observed a handful of times. Library construction involved attaching unique molecular identifiers to individual cDNA molecules, which allowed quantitative, reproducible TCR counting. TCRdb used MiXCR to reprocess the RACE reads, holding one entry per CDR3 protein. The sample shows roughly 380,000 distinct CDR3 sequences, 5.1% of them seen only once. The time point was: pre-sensitization, week 0. Indicated treatment: therapeutic diphenylcyclopropenone sensitization with weekly scalp DPC. Sequencing started from total RNA isolated from unfractionated whole blood. Germline trimming cut 0 bases from V and 3 bases from J; bases unmatched to any gene: 2. Germline assignment: CDR1 MNHGY and CDR2 SAAAGT. The CDR3 is 17 residues long.

The rearrangement links TRBV6-8 to TRBJ2-1; 13 nucleotides align to TRBD2. The sequencing used whole blood, collected in connection with sensitization to the hapten diphenylcyclopropenone (DPC). The sequence came from a woman between 50 and 59 years old with alopecia areata. Some clones in this sample may be carry-over from other donors' samples. The CDR3 DNA reads as TGTGCCAGCAGTTACTCGACTAGCGGGAGGAACTACAATGAGCAGTTCTTC. It yields the protein CASSYSTSGRNYNEQFF.